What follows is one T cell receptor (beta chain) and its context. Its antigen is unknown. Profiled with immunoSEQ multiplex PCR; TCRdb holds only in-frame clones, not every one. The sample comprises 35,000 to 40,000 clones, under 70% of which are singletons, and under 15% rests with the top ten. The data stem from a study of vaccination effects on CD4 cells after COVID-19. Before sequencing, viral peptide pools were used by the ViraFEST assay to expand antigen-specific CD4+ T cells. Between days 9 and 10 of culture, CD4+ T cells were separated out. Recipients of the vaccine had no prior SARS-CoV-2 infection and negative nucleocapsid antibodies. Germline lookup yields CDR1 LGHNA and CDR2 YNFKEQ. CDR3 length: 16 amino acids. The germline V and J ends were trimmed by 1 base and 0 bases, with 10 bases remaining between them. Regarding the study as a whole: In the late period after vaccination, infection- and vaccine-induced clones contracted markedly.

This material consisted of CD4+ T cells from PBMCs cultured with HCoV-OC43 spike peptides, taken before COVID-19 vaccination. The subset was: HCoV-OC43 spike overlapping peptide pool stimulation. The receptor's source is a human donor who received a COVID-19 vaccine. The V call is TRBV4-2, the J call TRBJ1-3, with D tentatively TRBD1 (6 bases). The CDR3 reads CASSQANRDSGNTIYF. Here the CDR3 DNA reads TGTGCCAGCAGCCAAGCTAACAGGGACTCTGGAAACACCATATATTTT.